The present entry profiles one T cell receptor (beta chain) with its context. This sample was included in a study of blood T cell repertoires in COVID-19. Per the study methods: The authors estimated nucleated cell counts from reference gene primer amplification. TCRdb's table, derived via immunoSEQ multiplex PCR, lists solely in-frame clones and lacks some. The V and J calls and clone size were taken over from that table, and D and trimming were inferred from the DNA. This table has approximately 190,000 clones, 70% to 90% appearing once. This receptor was obtained from a man in his sixties with active or convalescent COVID-19. Material for sequencing was peripheral blood.

The DNA of the CDR3 is TGTGCCAGCTCACCACGGGCCATATGGGACTATGGCTACACCTTC. This encodes CASSPRAIWDYGYTF. The V gene is TRBV18, the J gene TRBJ1-2; the D is unclear. The ends were cut back, 1 base at V and 3 bases at J, with 12 bases in the middle. CDR1 KGHSH and CDR2 LQKENI come from the germline V gene. CDR3 length equals 15 residues.